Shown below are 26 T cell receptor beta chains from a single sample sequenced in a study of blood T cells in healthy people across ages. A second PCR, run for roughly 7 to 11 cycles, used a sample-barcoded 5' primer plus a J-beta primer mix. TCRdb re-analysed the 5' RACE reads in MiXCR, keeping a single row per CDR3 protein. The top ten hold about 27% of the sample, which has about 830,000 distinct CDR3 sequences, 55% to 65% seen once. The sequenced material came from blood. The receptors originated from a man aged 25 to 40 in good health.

CDR3 protein: CASSLSSTAMNTEAFF. In nucleotides, the CDR3 is TGTGCCAGCAGTTTATCGTCCACAGCAATGAACACTGAAGCTTTCTTT. V is TRBV27 and J is TRBJ1-1; no clear D. The CDR3 covers 16 residues. CDR1 and CDR2 from the germline V gene are MNHEY and SMNVEV (reference sequence). Deletions cut 0 bases from V and 0 bases from J, with 11 bases between.

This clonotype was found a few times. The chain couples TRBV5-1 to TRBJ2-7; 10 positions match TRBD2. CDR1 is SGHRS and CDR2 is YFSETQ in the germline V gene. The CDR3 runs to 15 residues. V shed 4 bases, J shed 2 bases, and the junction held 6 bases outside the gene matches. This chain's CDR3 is CASSPTSGVTYEQYF. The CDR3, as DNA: TGCGCCAGCAGCCCCACTAGCGGGGTAACCTACGAGCAGTACTTC.

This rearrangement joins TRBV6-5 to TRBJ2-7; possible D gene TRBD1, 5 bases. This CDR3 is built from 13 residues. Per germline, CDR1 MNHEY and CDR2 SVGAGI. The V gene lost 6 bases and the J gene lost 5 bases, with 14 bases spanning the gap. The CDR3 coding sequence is TGTGCCAGCAGAGGGCGTCTAGGGGACGAGCAGTACTTC. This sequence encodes CASRGRLGDEQYF.

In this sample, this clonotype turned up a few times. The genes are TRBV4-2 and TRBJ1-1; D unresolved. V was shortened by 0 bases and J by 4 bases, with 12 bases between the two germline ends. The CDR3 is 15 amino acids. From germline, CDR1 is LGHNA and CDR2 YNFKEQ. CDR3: CASSQEYPVTTEAFF. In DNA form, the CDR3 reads TGTGCCAGCAGCCAAGAGTATCCGGTAACCACTGAAGCTTTCTTT.

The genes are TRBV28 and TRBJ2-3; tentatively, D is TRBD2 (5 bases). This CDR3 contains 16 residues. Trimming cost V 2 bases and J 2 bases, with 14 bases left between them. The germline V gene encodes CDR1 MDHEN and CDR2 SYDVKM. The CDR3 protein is CASSLRVGVFTDTQYF. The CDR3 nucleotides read TGTGCCAGCAGTTTAAGGGTCGGGGTTTTCACAGATACGCAGTATTTT.

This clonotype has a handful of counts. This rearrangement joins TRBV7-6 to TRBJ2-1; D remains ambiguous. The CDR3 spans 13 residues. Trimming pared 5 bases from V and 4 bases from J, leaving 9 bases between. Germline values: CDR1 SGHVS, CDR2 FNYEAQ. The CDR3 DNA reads TGTGCCAGCAGCGCTCCACCGTACAATGAGCAGTTCTTC. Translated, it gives CASSAPPYNEQFF.

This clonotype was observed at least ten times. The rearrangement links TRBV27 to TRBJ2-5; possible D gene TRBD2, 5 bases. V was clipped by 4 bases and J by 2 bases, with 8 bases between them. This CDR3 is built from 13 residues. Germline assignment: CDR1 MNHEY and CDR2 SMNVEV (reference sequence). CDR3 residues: CASSSPGQETQYF. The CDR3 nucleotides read TGTGCCAGCAGTTCCCCGGGGCAAGAGACCCAGTACTTC.

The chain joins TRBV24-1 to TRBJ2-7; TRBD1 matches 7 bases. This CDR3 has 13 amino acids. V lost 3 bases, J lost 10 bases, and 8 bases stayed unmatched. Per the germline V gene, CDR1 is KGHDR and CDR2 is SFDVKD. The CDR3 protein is CATSDLPGQPQYF. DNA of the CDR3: TGTGCCACCAGTGATCTACCGGGACAGCCTCAGTACTTC.

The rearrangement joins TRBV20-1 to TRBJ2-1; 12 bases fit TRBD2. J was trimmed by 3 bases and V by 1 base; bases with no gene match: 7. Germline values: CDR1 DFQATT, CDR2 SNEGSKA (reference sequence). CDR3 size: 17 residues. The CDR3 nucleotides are TGCAGTGCTAGAGGGACTAGCGGGGCCCTTAACTACAATGAGCAGTTCTTC. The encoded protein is CSARGTSGALNYNEQFF.

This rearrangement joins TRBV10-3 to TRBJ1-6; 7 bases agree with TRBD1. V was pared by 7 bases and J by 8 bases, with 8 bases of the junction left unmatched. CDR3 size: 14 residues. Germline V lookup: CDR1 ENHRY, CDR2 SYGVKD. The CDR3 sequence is CAITATGQDSPLHF. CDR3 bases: TGTGCCATCACCGCGACAGGGCAAGATTCACCCCTCCACTTT.

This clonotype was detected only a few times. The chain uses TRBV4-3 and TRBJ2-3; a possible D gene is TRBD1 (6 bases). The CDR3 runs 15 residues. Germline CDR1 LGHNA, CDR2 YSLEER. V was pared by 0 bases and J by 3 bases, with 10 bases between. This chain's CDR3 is CASSQEGARTDTQYF. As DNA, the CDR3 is TGCGCCAGCAGCCAAGAGGGGGCCCGGACAGATACGCAGTATTTT.

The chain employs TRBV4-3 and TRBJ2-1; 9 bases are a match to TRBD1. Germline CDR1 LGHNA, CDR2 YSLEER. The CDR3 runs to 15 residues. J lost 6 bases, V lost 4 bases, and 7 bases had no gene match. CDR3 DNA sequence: TGCGCCAGCAGCCCGGGACAGGGAAGGACCAATGAGCAGTTCTTC. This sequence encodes CASSPGQGRTNEQFF.

In DNA form, the CDR3 reads TGCGCCAGCAGCTTAGGGTTCGATGAGCAGTTCTTC. Residues: CASSLGFDEQFF. The gene calls are TRBV5-1 and TRBJ2-1, with no clear D. Germline V lookup: CDR1 SGHRS, CDR2 YFSETQ. The CDR3 length is 12 residues. V gave up 2 bases and J gave up 8 bases, with 8 bases separating them.

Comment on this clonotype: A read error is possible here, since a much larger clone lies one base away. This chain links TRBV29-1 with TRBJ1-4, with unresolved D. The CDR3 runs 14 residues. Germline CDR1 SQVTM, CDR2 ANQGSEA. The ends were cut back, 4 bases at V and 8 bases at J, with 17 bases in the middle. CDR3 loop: CSVGGDIFGEKLFF. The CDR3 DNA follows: TGCAGCGTTGGGGGAGACATATTCGGCGAAAAACTGTTTTTT.

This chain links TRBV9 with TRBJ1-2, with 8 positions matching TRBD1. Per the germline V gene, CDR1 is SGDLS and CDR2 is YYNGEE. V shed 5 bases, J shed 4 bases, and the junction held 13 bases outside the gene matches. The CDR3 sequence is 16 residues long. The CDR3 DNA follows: TGTGCCAGCAGTCTAGGGGCAGGGGGCGATGGCTATGGCTACACCTTC. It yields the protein CASSLGAGGDGYGYTF.

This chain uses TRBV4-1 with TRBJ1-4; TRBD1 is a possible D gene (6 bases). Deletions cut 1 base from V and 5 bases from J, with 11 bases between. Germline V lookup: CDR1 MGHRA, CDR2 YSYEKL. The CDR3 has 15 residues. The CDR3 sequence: CASSQVAGANEKLFF. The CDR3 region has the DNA TGCGCCAGCAGCCAAGTGGCAGGGGCCAATGAAAAACTGTTTTTT.

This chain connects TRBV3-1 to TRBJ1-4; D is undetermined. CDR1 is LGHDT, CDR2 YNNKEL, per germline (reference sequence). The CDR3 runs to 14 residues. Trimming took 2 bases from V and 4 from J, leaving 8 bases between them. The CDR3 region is CASSQRDNNEKLFF. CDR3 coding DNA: TGTGCCAGCAGCCAAAGGGATAATAATGAAAAACTGTTTTTT. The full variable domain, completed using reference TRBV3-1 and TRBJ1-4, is DTAVSQTPKYLVTQMGNDKSIKCEQNLGHDTMYWYKQDSKKFLKIMFSYNNKELIINETVPNRFSPKSPDKAHLNLHINSLELGDSAVYFCASSQRDNNEKLFFGSGTQLSVL.

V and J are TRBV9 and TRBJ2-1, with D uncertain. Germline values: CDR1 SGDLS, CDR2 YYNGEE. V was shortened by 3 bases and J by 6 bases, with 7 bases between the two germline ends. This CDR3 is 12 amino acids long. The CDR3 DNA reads TGTGCCAGCAGCGGGACCCCCAATGAGCAGTTCTTC. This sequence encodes CASSGTPNEQFF.

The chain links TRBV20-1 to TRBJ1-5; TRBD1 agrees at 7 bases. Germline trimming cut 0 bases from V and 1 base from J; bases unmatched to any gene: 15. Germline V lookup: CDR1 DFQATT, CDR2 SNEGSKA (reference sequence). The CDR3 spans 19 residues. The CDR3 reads CSARDLRQGGPRSNQPQHF. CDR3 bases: TGCAGTGCTAGAGATCTGCGGCAGGGGGGCCCCAGGAGCAATCAGCCCCAGCATTTT.

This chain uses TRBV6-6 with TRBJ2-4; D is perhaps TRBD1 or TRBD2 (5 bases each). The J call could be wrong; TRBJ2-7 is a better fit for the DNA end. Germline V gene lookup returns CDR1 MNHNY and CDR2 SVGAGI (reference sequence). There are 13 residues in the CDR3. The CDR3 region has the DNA TGTGCCACCTTTGGGACCCGCTCCTACGAGCAGTACTTC. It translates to CATFGTRSYEQYF.

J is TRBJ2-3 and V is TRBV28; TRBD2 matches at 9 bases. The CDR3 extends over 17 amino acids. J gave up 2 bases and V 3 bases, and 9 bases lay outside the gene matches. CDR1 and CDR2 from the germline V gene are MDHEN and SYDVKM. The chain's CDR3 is CASSFPNLAGNTDTQYF. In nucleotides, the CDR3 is TGTGCCAGCAGTTTTCCCAACCTAGCGGGGAACACAGATACGCAGTATTTT.

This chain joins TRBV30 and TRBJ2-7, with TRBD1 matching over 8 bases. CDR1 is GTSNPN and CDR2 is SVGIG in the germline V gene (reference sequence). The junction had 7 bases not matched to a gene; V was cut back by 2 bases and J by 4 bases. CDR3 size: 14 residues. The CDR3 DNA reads TGTGCCTGGAGTCGAGACAGGGGTCGATACGAGCAGTACTTC. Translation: CAWSRDRGRYEQYF. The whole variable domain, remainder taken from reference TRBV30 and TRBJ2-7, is SQTIHQWPATLVQPVGSPLSLECTVEGTSNPNLYWYRQAAGRGLQLLFYSVGIGQISSEVPQNLSASRPQDRQFILSSKKLLLSDSGFYLCAWSRDRGRYEQYFGPGTRLTVT.

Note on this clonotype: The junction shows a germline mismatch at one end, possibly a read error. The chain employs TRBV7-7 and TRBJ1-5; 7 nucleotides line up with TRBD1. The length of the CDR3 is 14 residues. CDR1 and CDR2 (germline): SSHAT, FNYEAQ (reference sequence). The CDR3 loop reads CASSLGGGIQPQHF. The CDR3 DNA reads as TGTGCCAGCAGTTTAGGGGGCGGGATACAGCCCCAGCATTTT.

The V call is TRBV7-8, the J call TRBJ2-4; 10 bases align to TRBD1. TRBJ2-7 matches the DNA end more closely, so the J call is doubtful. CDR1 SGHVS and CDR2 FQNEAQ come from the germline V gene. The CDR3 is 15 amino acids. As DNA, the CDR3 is TGTGCCAGCAGCACTAGACAGGGGGCAGTCCACGAGCAGTACTTC. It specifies CASSTRQGAVHEQYF.

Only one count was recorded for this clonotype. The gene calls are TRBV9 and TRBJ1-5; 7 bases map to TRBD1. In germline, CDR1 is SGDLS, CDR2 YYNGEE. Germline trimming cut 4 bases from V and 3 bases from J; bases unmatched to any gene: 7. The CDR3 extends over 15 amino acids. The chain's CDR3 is CASSPGQRFNQPQHF. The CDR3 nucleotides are TGTGCCAGCAGCCCGGGACAGCGATTCAATCAGCCCCAGCATTTT.

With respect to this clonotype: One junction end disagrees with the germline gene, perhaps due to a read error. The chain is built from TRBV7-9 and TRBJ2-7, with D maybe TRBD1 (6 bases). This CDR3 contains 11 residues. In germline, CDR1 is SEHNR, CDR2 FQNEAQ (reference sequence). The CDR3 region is CSSSLDREQYF. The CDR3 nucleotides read TGTTCCAGCAGCTTAGACAGGGAGCAGTACTTC.